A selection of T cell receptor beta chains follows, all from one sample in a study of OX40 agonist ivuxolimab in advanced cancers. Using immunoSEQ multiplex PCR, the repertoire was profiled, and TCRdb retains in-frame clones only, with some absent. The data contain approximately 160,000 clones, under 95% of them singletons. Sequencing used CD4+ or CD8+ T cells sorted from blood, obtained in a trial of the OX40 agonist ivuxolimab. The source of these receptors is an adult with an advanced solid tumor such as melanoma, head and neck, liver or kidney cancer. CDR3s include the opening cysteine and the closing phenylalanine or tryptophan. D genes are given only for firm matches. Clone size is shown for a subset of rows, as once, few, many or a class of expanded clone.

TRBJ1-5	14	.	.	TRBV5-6	CASSLLGSNQPQHF	TGTGCCAGCAGCTTGTTAGGAAGCAATCAGCCCCAGCATTTT
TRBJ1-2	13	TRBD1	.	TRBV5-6	CASSPGQGLGYTF	TGTGCCAGCAGCCCTGGACAGGGCCTCGGCTACACCTTC
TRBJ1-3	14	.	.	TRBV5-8	CASSSQGPGNTIYF	TGTGCCAGCAGCTCCCAGGGCCCTGGAAACACCATATATTTT
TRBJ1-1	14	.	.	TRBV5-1	CASSLRHGWTEAFF	TGCGCCAGCAGCTTAAGACACGGTTGGACTGAAGCTTTCTTT
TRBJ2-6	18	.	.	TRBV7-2	CASRKTGRVLSGANVLTF	TGTGCCAGCAGGAAAACAGGGCGCGTCCTCTCTGGGGCCAACGTCCTGACTTTC
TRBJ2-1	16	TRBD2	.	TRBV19	CASKLGGRGAYNEQFF	TGTGCCAGTAAATTGGGCGGGAGGGGGGCCTACAATGAGCAGTTCTTC
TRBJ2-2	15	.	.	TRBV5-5	CASSFSREYGGELFF	TGTGCCAGCAGCTTTTCTAGGGAGTATGGCGGGGAGCTGTTTTTT
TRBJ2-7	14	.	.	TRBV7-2	CASSLMDSSYEQYF	TGTGCCAGCAGCTTAATGGACAGCTCCTACGAGCAGTACTTC
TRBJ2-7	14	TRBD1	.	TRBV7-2	CASSQLRQGRPLDF	TGTGCCAGCAGCCAGCTAAGACAGGGGAGGCCTCTCGACTTC
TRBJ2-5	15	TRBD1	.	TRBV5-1	CASSLDRGLGETQYF	TGCGCCAGCAGCTTGGACAGGGGGCTTGGTGAGACCCAGTACTTC
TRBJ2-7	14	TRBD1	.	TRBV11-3	CASSTRDRSGEQYF	TGTGCCAGCAGCACCCGGGACAGGTCAGGCGAGCAGTACTTC
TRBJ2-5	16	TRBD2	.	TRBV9	CASSVGASGSGETQYF	TGTGCCAGCAGCGTAGGGGCTAGCGGGAGCGGAGAGACCCAGTACTTC
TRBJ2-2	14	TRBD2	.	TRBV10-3	CAISGTSTPGELFF	TGTGCCATCAGTGGGACTAGCACGCCCGGGGAGCTGTTTTTT
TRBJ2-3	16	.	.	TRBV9	CASSVEGYPSTDTQYF	TGTGCCAGCAGCGTAGAGGGCTACCCTAGCACAGATACGCAGTATTTT
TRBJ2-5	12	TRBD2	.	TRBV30	CAWSAGGETQYF	TGTGCCTGGAGTGCGGGGGGGGAGACCCAGTACTTC
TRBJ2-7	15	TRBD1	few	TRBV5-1	CASSWDRGDSYEQYF	TGCGCCAGCAGCTGGGACAGGGGGGATTCCTACGAGCAGTACTTC
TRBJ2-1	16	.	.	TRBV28	CASSPSMRLRWNEQFF	TGTGCCAGCAGTCCCTCTATGCGTTTGAGATGGAATGAGCAGTTCTTC
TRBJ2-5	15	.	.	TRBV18	CASSPPSARQETQYF	TGTGCCAGCTCACCACCCTCGGCTAGGCAAGAGACCCAGTACTTC
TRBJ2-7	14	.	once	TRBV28	CASSLVGAFYEQYF	TGTGCCAGCAGTTTGGTCGGGGCCTTCTACGAGCAGTACTTC
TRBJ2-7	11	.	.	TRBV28	CASSLFGEQYF	TGTGCCAGCAGTTTATTCGGGGAGCAGTACTTC
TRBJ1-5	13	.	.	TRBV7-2	CASSLWRDQPQHF	TGTGCCAGCAGCTTATGGAGGGATCAGCCCCAGCATTTT
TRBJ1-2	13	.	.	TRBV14	CASSQNRVNGYTF	TGTGCCAGCAGCCAAAATAGGGTCAATGGCTACACCTTC
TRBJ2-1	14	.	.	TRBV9	CASSVGTAGNEQFF	TGTGCCAGCAGCGTTGGAACCGCCGGGAATGAGCAGTTCTTC
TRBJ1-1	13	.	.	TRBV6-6	CASSFPGVPEAFF	TGTGCCAGCAGTTTCCCAGGGGTCCCTGAAGCTTTCTTT
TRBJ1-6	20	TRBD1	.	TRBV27	CASSLSYPPWTGGVDSPLHF	TGTGCCAGCAGTTTATCTTACCCCCCTTGGACAGGGGGCGTTGATTCACCCCTCCACTTT
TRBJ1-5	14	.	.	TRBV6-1	CASMSGQINQPQHF	TGTGCCAGCATGTCGGGGCAGATCAATCAGCCCCAGCATTTT
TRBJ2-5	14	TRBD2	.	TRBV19	CASKAGGPLETQYF	TGTGCCAGTAAGGCGGGAGGGCCTTTGGAGACCCAGTACTTC
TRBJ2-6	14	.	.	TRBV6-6	CASREVSGANVLTF	TGTGCCAGCAGGGAGGTGTCTGGGGCCAACGTCCTGACTTTC
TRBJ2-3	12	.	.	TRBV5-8	CASSFQWDTQYF	TGTGCCAGCAGCTTTCAGTGGGATACGCAGTATTTT
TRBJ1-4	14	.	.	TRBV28	CASSLRGMEEKLFF	TGTGCCAGCAGTTTAAGGGGGATGGAGGAAAAACTGTTTTTT
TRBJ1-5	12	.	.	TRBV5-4	CASSFPGEPQHF	TGTGCCAGCAGCTTTCCCGGGGAACCCCAGCATTTT
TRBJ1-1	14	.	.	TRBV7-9	CASSFTGSRTEAFF	TGTGCCAGCAGCTTCACCGGGAGTCGCACTGAAGCTTTCTTT
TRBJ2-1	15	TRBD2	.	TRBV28	CASSSGTSGYNEQFF	TGTGCCAGCAGTTCCGGGACTAGCGGATACAATGAGCAGTTCTTC
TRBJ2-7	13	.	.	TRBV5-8	CASSMGLLYEQYF	TGTGCCAGCAGCATGGGCCTTCTCTACGAGCAGTACTTC
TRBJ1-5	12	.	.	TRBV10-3	CAIGPSAQPQHF	TGTGCCATCGGGCCATCGGCACAGCCCCAGCATTTT
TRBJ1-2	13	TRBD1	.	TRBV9	CASSVGQGYGYTF	TGTGCCAGCAGCGTCGGACAGGGCTATGGCTACACCTTC
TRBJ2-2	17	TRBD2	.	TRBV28	CASSPSTSGSRIGELFF	TGTGCCAGCAGTCCATCTACTAGCGGGAGCCGCATCGGGGAGCTGTTTTTT
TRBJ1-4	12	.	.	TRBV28	CASTGGVEKLFF	TGTGCCAGCACCGGGGGGGTCGAAAAACTGTTTTTT
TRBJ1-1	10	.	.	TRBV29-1	CSVANTEAFF	TGCAGCGTTGCAAACACTGAAGCTTTCTTT
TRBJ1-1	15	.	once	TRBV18	CASSPDQGRVTEAFF	TGTGCCAGCTCACCAGATCAGGGAAGGGTCACTGAAGCTTTCTTT
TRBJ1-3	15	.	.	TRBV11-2	CASSLIQGSGNTIYF	TGTGCCAGCAGCTTAATTCAGGGGTCTGGAAACACCATATATTTT
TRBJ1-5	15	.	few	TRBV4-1	CASSWSPTSDQPQHF	TGCGCCAGCAGCTGGTCGCCCACTAGCGATCAGCCCCAGCATTTT